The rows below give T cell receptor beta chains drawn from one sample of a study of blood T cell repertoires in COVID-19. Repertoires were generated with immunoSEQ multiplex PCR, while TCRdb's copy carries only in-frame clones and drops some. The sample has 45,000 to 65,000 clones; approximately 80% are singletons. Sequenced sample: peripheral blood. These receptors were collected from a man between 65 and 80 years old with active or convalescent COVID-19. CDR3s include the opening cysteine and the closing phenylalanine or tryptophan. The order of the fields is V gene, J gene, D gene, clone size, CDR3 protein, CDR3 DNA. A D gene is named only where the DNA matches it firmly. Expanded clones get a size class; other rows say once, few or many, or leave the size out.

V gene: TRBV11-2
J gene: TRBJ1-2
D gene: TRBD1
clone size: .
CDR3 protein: CASSLRDSARYGYTF
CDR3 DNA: TGTGCCAGCAGCTTAAGGGACAGCGCTAGGTATGGCTACACCTTC

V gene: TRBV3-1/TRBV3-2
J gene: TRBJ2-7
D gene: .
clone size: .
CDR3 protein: CASSQAGGLYEQYF
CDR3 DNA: TGTGCCAGCAGCCAAGCGGGGGGCCTATACGAGCAGTACTTC

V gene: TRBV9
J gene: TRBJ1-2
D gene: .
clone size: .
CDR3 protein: CASSVARPPPDSTPHLGNYGYTF
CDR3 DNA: TGTGCCAGCAGCGTAGCCCGTCCACCCCCCGACAGCACACCCCATCTAGGCAACTATGGCTACACCTTC

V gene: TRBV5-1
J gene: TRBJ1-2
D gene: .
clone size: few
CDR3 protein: CASSLLYPSTNYGYTF
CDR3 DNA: TGCGCCAGCAGCTTGTTATACCCCAGTACTAACTATGGCTACACCTTC

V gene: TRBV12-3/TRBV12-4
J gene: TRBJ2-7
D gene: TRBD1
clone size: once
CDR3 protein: CASSFGGQGVHF
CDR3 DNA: TGTGCCAGCAGTTTCGGGGGACAGGGGGTTCACTTC

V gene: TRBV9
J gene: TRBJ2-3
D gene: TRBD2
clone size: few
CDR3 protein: CASSPPGLAGQDTQYF
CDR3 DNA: TGTGCCAGCAGCCCCCCGGGACTAGCGGGACAAGATACGCAGTATTTT

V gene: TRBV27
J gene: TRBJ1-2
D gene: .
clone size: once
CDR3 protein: CASKLGTKIYGETF
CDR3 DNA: TGTGCCAGCAAGCTCGGGACAAAGATCTATGGGGAGACCTTC

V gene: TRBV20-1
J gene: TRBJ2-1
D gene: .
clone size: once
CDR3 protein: CSATVNEQFF
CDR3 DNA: TGCAGTGCTACGGTCAATGAGCAGTTCTTC

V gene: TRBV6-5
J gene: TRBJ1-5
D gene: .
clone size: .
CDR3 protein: CASRRGQNQPQHF
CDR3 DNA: TGTGCCAGCAGGAGAGGGCAGAATCAGCCCCAGCATTTT

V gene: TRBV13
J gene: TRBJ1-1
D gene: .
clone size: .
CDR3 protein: CASSRSTTRVTEAFF
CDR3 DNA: TGTGCCAGCAGCCGTTCAACCACCAGGGTCACTGAAGCTTTCTTT

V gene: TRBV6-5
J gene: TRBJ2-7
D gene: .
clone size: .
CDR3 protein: CASSYSRQSYEQYF
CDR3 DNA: TGTGCCAGCAGTTACTCGAGACAGTCCTACGAGCAGTACTTC

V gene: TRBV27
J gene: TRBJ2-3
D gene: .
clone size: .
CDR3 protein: CASSLSGLTDTQYF
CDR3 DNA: TGTGCCAGCAGTTTATCGGGACTCACAGATACGCAGTATTTT

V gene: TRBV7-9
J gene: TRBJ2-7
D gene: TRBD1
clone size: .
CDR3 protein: CASSLMGQGTNEQYF
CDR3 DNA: TGTGCCAGCAGCTTAATGGGACAGGGGACCAACGAGCAGTACTTC

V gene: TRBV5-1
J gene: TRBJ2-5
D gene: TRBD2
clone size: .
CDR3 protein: CASSHRTSGGRGETQYF
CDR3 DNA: TGCGCCAGCAGCCATCGGACTAGCGGGGGACGAGGAGAGACCCAGTACTTC

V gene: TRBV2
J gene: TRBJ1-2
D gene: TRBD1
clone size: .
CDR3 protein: CASDLRGQAGGYTF
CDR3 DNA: TGTGCCAGCGATCTCCGGGGACAGGCGGGTGGCTACACCTTC

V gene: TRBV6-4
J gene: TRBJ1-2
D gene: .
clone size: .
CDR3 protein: CASRPSANYGYTF
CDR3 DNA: TGTGCCAGCAGGCCCTCAGCTAACTATGGCTACACCTTC

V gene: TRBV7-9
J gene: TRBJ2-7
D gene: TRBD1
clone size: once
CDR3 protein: CASSLAGQGYEQYF
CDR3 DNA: TGTGCCAGCAGCTTAGCGGGACAGGGATACGAGCAGTACTTC

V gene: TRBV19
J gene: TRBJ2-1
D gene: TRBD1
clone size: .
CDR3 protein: CASSILPGQGYNEQFF
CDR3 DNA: TGTGCCAGTAGTATCCTACCGGGACAGGGCTACAATGAGCAGTTCTTC

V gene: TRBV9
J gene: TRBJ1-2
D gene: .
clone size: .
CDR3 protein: CASSALRGYTF
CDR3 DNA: TGTGCCAGCAGCGCGCTGCGGGGCTACACCTTC

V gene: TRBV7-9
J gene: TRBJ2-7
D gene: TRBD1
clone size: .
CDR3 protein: CASSWRLGTATYEQYF
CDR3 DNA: TGTGCCAGCAGCTGGCGACTGGGGACAGCAACCTACGAGCAGTACTTC

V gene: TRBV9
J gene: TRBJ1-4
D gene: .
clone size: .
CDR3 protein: CASSVGPQRSVTEKLFF
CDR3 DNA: TGTGCCAGCAGCGTAGGCCCTCAACGGTCGGTAACTGAAAAACTGTTTTTT

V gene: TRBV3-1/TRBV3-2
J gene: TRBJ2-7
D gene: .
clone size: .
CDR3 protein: CASSQDSGSSYEQYF
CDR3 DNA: TGTGCCAGCAGCCAAGATTCGGGTAGCTCCTACGAGCAGTACTTC

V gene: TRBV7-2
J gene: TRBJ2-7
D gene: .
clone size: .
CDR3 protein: CASSLAFRDVNEQYF
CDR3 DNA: TGTGCCAGCAGCTTAGCGTTCAGGGATGTCAACGAGCAGTACTTC

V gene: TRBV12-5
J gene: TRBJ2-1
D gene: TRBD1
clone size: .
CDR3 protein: CASGPQHRGIDEQFF
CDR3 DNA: TGTGCTAGTGGTCCACAACACAGGGGCATCGATGAGCAGTTCTTC

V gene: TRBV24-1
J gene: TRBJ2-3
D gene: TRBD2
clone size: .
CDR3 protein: CATSEAGLGDTDTQYF
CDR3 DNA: TGTGCCACCAGTGAAGCGGGACTGGGGGACACAGATACGCAGTATTTT

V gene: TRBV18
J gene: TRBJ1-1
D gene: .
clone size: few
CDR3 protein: CASSPREIYTEAFF
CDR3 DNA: TGTGCCAGCTCACCACGCGAGATTTACACTGAAGCTTTCTTT

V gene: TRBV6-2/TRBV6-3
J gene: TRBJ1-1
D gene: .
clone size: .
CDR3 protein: CASSDRRMNTEAFF
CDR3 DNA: TGTGCCAGCAGTGACAGAAGAATGAACACTGAAGCTTTCTTT

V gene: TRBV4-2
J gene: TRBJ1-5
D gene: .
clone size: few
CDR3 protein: CASSQRGGQPQHF
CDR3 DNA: TGTGCCAGCAGCCAACGGGGGGGCCAGCCCCAGCATTTT

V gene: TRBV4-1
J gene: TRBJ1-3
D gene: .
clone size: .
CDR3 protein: CASSQPGNTIYF
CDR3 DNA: TGCGCCAGCAGCCAACCGGGAAACACCATATATTTT